This entry lists 24 T cell receptor beta chains sequenced from one sample in a study of T cells after yellow fever vaccination (dated by TCRdb to the late 2010s). To prepare the library, 5' RACE was applied. The reads were generated on an Illumina NovaSeq 6000. In-frame beta chains were kept once TCRdb had trimmed the public reads at Q25 with fastp and called clones with MiXCR. Rows with one shared CDR3 protein collapse into an entry with the most common genes and DNA. The sample data list 180,000 or so distinct CDR3 sequences, and 9.5% to 11% of these were observed just once. The top ten clonotypes cover 30% to 45% of the sample. The treatment or condition label on this specimen signifies: live attenuated yellow fever vaccine strain. The specimen comprised CD8+ T cells sorted from PBMCs, sampled 15 days after the yellow fever booster vaccination. The receptor source for this set is a young man who received the YFV17D yellow fever vaccine.

This clonotype was picked up a small number of times. This chain joins TRBV6-6 and TRBJ1-1, with D maybe TRBD1 (5 bases). Per the germline V gene, CDR1 is MNHNY and CDR2 is SVGAGI (reference sequence). CDR3 size: 15 residues. V was pared by 1 base and J by 5 bases, with 14 bases between. CDR3 DNA sequence: TGTGCCAGCAGTTACTGGGGGTCCTATCTAACTGAAGCTTTCTTT. It translates to CASSYWGSYLTEAFF.

V gene TRBV7-6 combines with J gene TRBJ2-3; 8 bases align to TRBD2. The CDR3 covers 13 residues. Germline lookup yields CDR1 SGHVS and CDR2 FNYEAQ. The V and J ends lost 5 bases and 6 bases, in that order; junction bases with no gene match: 4. CDR3 DNA sequence: TGTGCCAGCAGCCGGGGGGGGAGGGATACGCAGTATTTT. It translates to CASSRGGRDTQYF.

V gene TRBV2 combines with J gene TRBJ2-3; 9 positions match TRBD2. The V segment lost 3 bases and the J segment 6 bases; nucleotides outside the gene matches: 10. CDR3 length: 16 amino acids. Germline assignment: CDR1 SNHLY and CDR2 FYNNEI. The CDR3 protein is CASSDPSGGGADTQYF. The CDR3 bases are TGTGCCAGCAGTGACCCGTCGGGCGGGGGGGCTGATACGCAGTATTTT.

This clonotype was counted only a few times. The chain joins TRBV12-5 to TRBJ2-5; D is perhaps TRBD1 or TRBD2 (6 bases each). This CDR3 is 18 amino acids long. Per the germline V gene, CDR1 is LGHNT and CDR2 is FRNRAP. Trimming removed 0 bases from V and 0 bases from J, with 17 bases in between. CDR3 nucleotide sequence: TGTGCTAGTGGTTTGGTACCCGGGGGCGGCGGAGACCAAGAGACCCAGTACTTC. It yields the protein CASGLVPGGGGDQETQYF.

J is TRBJ2-1 and V is TRBV10-2; D is uncertain. Trimming cost V 7 bases and J 4 bases, with 17 bases left between them. Germline CDR1 reads WSHSY; CDR2 reads SAAADI. The CDR3 extends over 15 amino acids. The CDR3 sequence is CASTETGIGYNEQFF. The CDR3, as DNA: TGCGCCAGCACCGAGACGGGTATCGGGTACAATGAGCAGTTCTTC.

The chain joins TRBV9 to TRBJ1-2; TRBD1 agrees at 9 bases. The CDR3 is 14 amino acids. V shed 3 bases and J 5 bases; nucleotides not matched to a gene: 5. Germline V CDR1 and CDR2: SGDLS, YYNGEE. CDR3 bases: TGTGCCAGCAGCGATACAGGGGGCGTGTATGGCTACACCTTC. Its protein product is CASSDTGGVYGYTF.

A few counts support this clonotype. This chain connects TRBV13 to TRBJ2-3; D is uncertain. Germline-derived CDR1 and CDR2 are PRHDT and FYEKMQ (reference sequence). CDR3 length equals 15 residues. The V end was cut by 2 bases, the J end by 0 bases, with 9 bases between. The CDR3 nucleotides are TGTGCCAGCAGCTTATGGGCACCTAGCACAGATACGCAGTATTTT. Translating gives CASSLWAPSTDTQYF.

CDR3 in amino acids: CASTLDRFYSGANVLTF. The CDR3 DNA is TGTGCCAGTACCCTTGACAGGTTCTACTCTGGGGCCAACGTCCTGACTTTC. The chain recombines TRBV19 with TRBJ2-6; D may be TRBD1 (6 bases). The CDR3 length is 17 residues. V lost 7 bases and J 0 bases, leaving 16 bases between the germline ends. Germline assignment: CDR1 LNHDA and CDR2 SQIVND (reference sequence).

This clonotype was seen only a few times. The genes are TRBV6-5 and TRBJ1-4; D gene ambiguous. The germline V and J ends were trimmed by 4 bases and 2 bases, with 20 bases remaining between them. Germline CDR1 MNHEY, CDR2 SVGAGI. The CDR3 extends over 18 amino acids. The CDR3 DNA is TGTGCCAGCAGTTCTGCTGGGGATTTCCTGAGTACTAATGAAAAACTGTTTTTT. Amino acid sequence: CASSSAGDFLSTNEKLFF.

The J gene is TRBJ2-7, the V gene TRBV5-6; D is possibly TRBD1 or TRBD2 (5 bases each). The CDR3 loop spans 12 amino acids. Between the trimmed V and J ends, which lost 4 bases and 9 bases, there was a span of 14 bases. Germline CDR1 and CDR2: SGHDT and YYEEEE. The CDR3 here is CASSGTVPGQYF. The CDR3 DNA follows: TGTGCCAGCAGCGGGACGGTTCCTGGGCAGTACTTC.

This clonotype was seen just once. The chain links TRBV19 to TRBJ1-5; possibly TRBD1 for D (6 bases). V was clipped by 9 bases and J by 0 bases, with 12 bases between them. The V gene's germline CDR1 is LNHDA and CDR2 SQIVND (reference sequence). The CDR3 contains 14 residues. CDR3 bases: TGTGCCAGCTTACAGGGAAGTAGCAATCAGCCCCAGCATTTT. Its protein product is CASLQGSSNQPQHF.

The V and J genes are TRBV9 and TRBJ2-7, with a weak D call TRBD2 (7 bases). CDR1 and CDR2 from the germline V gene are SGDLS and YYNGEE. The V gene lost 0 bases and the J gene lost 3 bases, with 13 bases spanning the gap. The CDR3 has 15 residues. The chain's CDR3 is CASSVGRGGGYEQYF. The CDR3 region has the DNA TGTGCCAGCAGCGTAGGGAGGGGAGGGGGCTACGAGCAGTACTTC.

This clonotype has only a few counts. The CDR3 sequence: CASSSGGGPSYNEQFF. The CDR3 nucleotides read TGTGCCAGCAGCTCAGGGGGGGGGCCTTCCTACAATGAGCAGTTCTTC. The V call is TRBV7-9, the J call TRBJ2-1, with D perhaps given as TRBD1 or TRBD2 (7 bases each). The CDR3 runs 16 residues. Germline V gene data show CDR1 as SEHNR and CDR2 as FQNEAQ (reference sequence). The V end was cut by 4 bases, the J end by 1 base, with 14 bases between.

The rearrangement joins TRBV14 to TRBJ1-4; no definite D call. V lost 1 base, J lost 12 bases, and 15 bases lay in between. This CDR3 is built from 14 residues. The germline V gene encodes CDR1 SGHDN and CDR2 FVKESK. Written as DNA, the CDR3 is TGTGCCAGCAGCCAAGCTAGCCAGCTGGAAGAACTGTTTTTT. Protein: CASSQASQLEELFF.

The V gene is TRBV2, the J gene TRBJ2-2, with 8 bases aligning to TRBD2. Germline V gives CDR1 SNHLY, CDR2 FYNNEI. The CDR3 loop spans 15 amino acids. Trimming took 8 bases from V and 4 from J; bases not matched to a gene: 9. CDR3 coding DNA: TGTGCCAGCTACAGATCGGGGGGGATCACCGGGGAGCTGTTTTTT. The encoded protein is CASYRSGGITGELFF.

This clonotype was recorded many times. This chain links TRBV20-1 with TRBJ1-2; 8 bases agree with TRBD1. With 2 bases clipped from V and 5 bases from J, the junction kept 7 bases outside the gene matches. The CDR3 is made up of 14 amino acids. Germline CDR1 and CDR2: DFQATT and SNEGSKA (reference sequence). CDR3 in DNA: TGCAGTGCTAGACAGGGGGCGAGTCGGTATGGCTACACCTTC. Translated, it gives CSARQGASRYGYTF.

This clonotype turned up a few times. This chain connects TRBV28 to TRBJ1-5; D gene uncertain. Trimming left V 3 bases short and J 0 bases short, with 15 bases between. Germline V gene lookup returns CDR1 MDHEN and CDR2 SYDVKM. CDR3 size: 17 residues. The CDR3 reads CASSFVVGVYSNQPQHF. The CDR3 DNA reads TGTGCCAGCAGTTTTGTTGTGGGAGTTTATAGCAATCAGCCCCAGCATTTT.

V and J are TRBV7-2 and TRBJ2-1; the D gene is possibly TRBD1 (8 bases). The V gene lost 6 bases and the J gene lost 3 bases, with 30 bases spanning the gap. The germline gives CDR1 SGHTA, CDR2 FQGNSA. CDR3 length equals 20 residues. The CDR3 nucleotides read TGTGCCAGCAGTTACCCCCGGGGGGTCCCCGACAGGGGAAACTACAATGAGCAGTTCTTC. Its protein is CASSYPRGVPDRGNYNEQFF.

This sequence joins TRBV9 and TRBJ2-3, with 14 bases aligning to TRBD2. This CDR3 is 15 amino acids long. Trimming took 3 bases from V and 6 from J; bases not matched to a gene: 3. Germline V gene data show CDR1 as SGDLS and CDR2 as YYNGEE. CDR3 DNA sequence: TGTGCCAGCAGCGCGTGGACTAGCGGGGGGGATACGCAGTATTTT. Its protein is CASSAWTSGGDTQYF.

The CDR3 loop reads CASSQDPRGGVDEKLFF. In nucleotides, the CDR3 is TGTGCCAGCAGCCAGGACCCACGAGGGGGCGTCGATGAAAAACTGTTTTTT. The chain joins TRBV4-2 to TRBJ1-4; TRBD1 matches 7 bases. This CDR3 comprises 17 residues. The V segment lost 3 bases and the J segment 6 bases; nucleotides outside the gene matches: 13. The germline V gene has CDR1 LGHNA and CDR2 YNFKEQ.

DNA of the CDR3: TGTGCCACTCGGGGGGCTTCAGATACGCAGTATTTT. Translated: CATRGASDTQYF. The chain recombines TRBV7-9 with TRBJ2-3, with D tentatively TRBD2 (7 bases). The CDR3 length is 12 residues. Germline V CDR1 and CDR2: SEHNR, FQNEAQ (reference sequence). V was cut by 10 bases and J by 4 bases, with 12 bases left in between. The full variable domain, its missing parts supplied by reference TRBV7-9 and TRBJ2-3, is DTGVSQNPRHKITKRGQNVTFRCDPISEHNRLYWYRQTLGQGPEFLTYFQNEAQLEKSRLLSDRFSAERPKGSFSTLEIQRTEQGDSAMYLCATRGASDTQYFGPGTRLTVL.

In its sample, this clonotype was seen a few times. V usage is TRBV9 and J usage is TRBJ2-5; D might be TRBD1 or TRBD2, each matching 5 bases. With 4 bases removed from V and 0 bases from J, the gap between germline ends came to 13 bases. The CDR3 consists of 15 residues. Germline-derived CDR1 and CDR2 are SGDLS and YYNGEE. Here the CDR3 DNA reads TGTGCCAGCAGCTTTACTGGGGGAGACCAAGAGACCCAGTACTTC. The encoded protein is CASSFTGGDQETQYF. The full variable domain, with the rest looked up from reference TRBV9 and TRBJ2-5, is DSGVTQTPKHLITATGQRVTLRCSPRSGDLSVYWYQQSLDQGLQFLIQYYNGEERAKGNILERFSAQQFPDLHSELNLSSLELGDSALYFCASSFTGGDQETQYFGPGTRLLVL.

V usage is TRBV14 and J usage is TRBJ1-5, with D hard to call. This CDR3 comprises 15 residues. V was shortened by 4 bases and J by 2 bases, with 12 bases between the two germline ends. Per the germline V gene, CDR1 is SGHDN and CDR2 is FVKESK. As DNA, the CDR3 is TGTGCCAGCAGCCGCGCGGCCGCCTGCAATCAGCCCCAGCATTTT. This translates into CASSRAAACNQPQHF. The full variable domain, in which reference TRBV14 and TRBJ1-5 provide the parts outside the CDR3, is EAGVTQFPSHSVIEKGQTVTLRCDPISGHDNLYWYRRVMGKEIKFLLHFVKESKQDESGMPNNRFLAERTGGTYSTLKVQPAELEDSGVYFCASSRAAACNQPQHFGDGTRLSIL.

This clonotype was detected only a few times. V usage is TRBV20-1 and J usage is TRBJ2-1; maybe TRBD2 (5 bases). CDR1 and CDR2 from the germline V gene are DFQATT and SNEGSKA (reference sequence). V was shortened by 1 base and J by 6 bases, with 13 bases between the two germline ends. CDR3 length: 14 residues. The CDR3, as DNA: TGCAGTGCTAGAGGACATGGAGGAGGCAATGAGCAGTTCTTC. Amino acids: CSARGHGGGNEQFF.